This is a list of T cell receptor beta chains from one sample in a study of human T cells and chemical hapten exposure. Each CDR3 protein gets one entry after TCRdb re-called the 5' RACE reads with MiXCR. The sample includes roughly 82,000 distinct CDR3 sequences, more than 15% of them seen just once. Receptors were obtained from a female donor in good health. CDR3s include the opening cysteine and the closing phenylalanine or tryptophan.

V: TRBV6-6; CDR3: CASNPQVNTEAFF
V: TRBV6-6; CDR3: CASNDLGQGGETQYF
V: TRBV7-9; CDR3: CASSLGRSGGAEDTQYF
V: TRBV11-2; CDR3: CASSLGVFGKNIQYF
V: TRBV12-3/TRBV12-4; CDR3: CASSLARLQVYEQYF
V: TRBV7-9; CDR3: CASSLGETAQETQYF
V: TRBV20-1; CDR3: CSASKDAGRTDTQYF
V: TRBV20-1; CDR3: CSARVGETQYF
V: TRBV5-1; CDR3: CASSGLVASGTDTQYF
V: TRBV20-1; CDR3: CSARDSGTAMSQPQHF
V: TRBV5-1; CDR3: CASSLQGRNTEAFF
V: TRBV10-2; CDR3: CASSESRGQNYGYTF
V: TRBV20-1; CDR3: CSALFGSAPGQYF
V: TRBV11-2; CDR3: CASTPLYSREQFF
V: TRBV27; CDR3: CASSQGARGNTIYF
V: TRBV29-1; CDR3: CSVVLTEAFF
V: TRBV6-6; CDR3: CASSYYPKRPLQGSNTEAFF
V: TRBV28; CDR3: CASSADGLAYNEQFF
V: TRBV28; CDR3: CASSPPDGNNEQFF
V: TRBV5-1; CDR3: CASSLDWEQPQHF
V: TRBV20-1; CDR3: CSARDMGGNQPQHF
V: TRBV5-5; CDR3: CASIPLVSRNEQFF
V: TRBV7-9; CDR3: CASSLSAGGDTQYF
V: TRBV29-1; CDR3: CSVQGTSGANEQFF
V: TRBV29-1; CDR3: CSVWTGVSAFF
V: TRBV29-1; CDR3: CSVTPGHSGNTIYF
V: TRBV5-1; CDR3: CASRGRDEGEQYF
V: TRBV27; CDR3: CASRPVNTGELFF
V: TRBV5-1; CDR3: CASSAGINNEQFF
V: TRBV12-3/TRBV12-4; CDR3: CASSLVGTGEQYF
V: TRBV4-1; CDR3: CASSQEPDRANSPLHF
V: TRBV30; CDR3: CAWRGDTGELFF